This entry lists 2 T cell receptor beta chains sequenced from one sample in a study of spatial heterogeneity in lung cancer. Notes on the study in general: Mutation counts in tumors were tracked by counts of expanded intratumoral alpha and beta TCRs.

TCRdb re-called the 5' RACE reads with MiXCR, one entry per CDR3 protein. The sample yields 9,900 or so distinct CDR3 sequences, approximately 8% seen once. The sample's time point: sample taken at primary tumor resection. No antigen is known for these receptors. The sequences come from lung tumor tissue, collected at surgery. These receptors were obtained from a male donor with early-stage non-small cell lung cancer.

This chain connects TRBV20-1 to TRBJ2-5; 11 bases align to TRBD2. The CDR3 contains 14 residues. J was trimmed by 5 bases and V by 6 bases; bases with no gene match: 8. Germline CDR1 is DFQATT and CDR2 is SNEGSKA (reference sequence). The CDR3 nucleotides are TGCAGTGCCATGCCACTAGCGGGGGTGGAGACCCAGTACTTC. This translates into CSAMPLAGVETQYF.

This clonotype has at least ten counts. This chain connects TRBV5-1 to TRBJ2-7; 8 nucleotides match TRBD1. Germline CDR1 SGHRS, CDR2 YFSETQ. J gave up 3 bases and V 3 bases, and 8 bases lay outside the gene matches. This CDR3 is built from 15 residues. The CDR3 here is CASSWTGNPDYEQYF. The CDR3 DNA sequence: TGCGCCAGCAGCTGGACAGGGAACCCTGACTACGAGCAGTACTTC.